Listed below are T cell receptor beta chains from one sample, sequenced in a study of blood T cell repertoires in COVID-19. TCRdb's copy holds only in-frame clones and misses some; the assay was immunoSEQ multiplex PCR. The sample records roughly 250,000 clones, 88% being singletons. The specimen sequenced was peripheral blood. The receptors here all came from a woman aged 30 to 39 with acute or convalescent COVID-19. The CDR3 runs from the conserved cysteine through the conserved F or W. The order of the fields is D gene, V gene, J gene, clone size, CDR3 protein, CDR3 DNA. D genes are given only for firm matches. Clone sizes are given selectively: once, few, many, or a class where the clone is expanded.

d_gene: TRBD1; v_gene: TRBV24-1; j_gene: TRBJ1-4; abundance: .; CDR3aa: CATSDPGQGAFGGEKLFF; CDR3nt: TGTGCCACCAGTGACCCGGGACAGGGGGCTTTCGGTGGTGAAAAACTGTTTTTT
d_gene: .; v_gene: TRBV20-1; j_gene: TRBJ2-5; abundance: .; CDR3aa: CSASKWTSIGETQYF; CDR3nt: TGCAGTGCTAGTAAGTGGACTTCGATCGGGGAGACCCAGTACTTC
d_gene: .; v_gene: TRBV9; j_gene: TRBJ2-1; abundance: .; CDR3aa: CASSGVDTWVFDEQFF; CDR3nt: TGTGCCAGCAGCGGAGTGGACACCTGGGTATTCGATGAGCAGTTCTTC
d_gene: TRBD1; v_gene: TRBV5-1; j_gene: TRBJ2-3; abundance: .; CDR3aa: CASSYRGSSTDTQYF; CDR3nt: TGCGCCAGCAGCTACAGGGGCAGTAGCACAGATACGCAGTATTTT
d_gene: TRBD1; v_gene: TRBV6-5; j_gene: TRBJ1-4; abundance: .; CDR3aa: CASSRQGAAEKLFF; CDR3nt: TGTGCCAGCAGTCGACAGGGGGCGGCGGAAAAACTGTTTTTT
d_gene: .; v_gene: TRBV9; j_gene: TRBJ2-3; abundance: .; CDR3aa: CASSRDYTQYF; CDR3nt: TGTGCCAGCAGCCGGGACTATACGCAGTATTTT
d_gene: .; v_gene: TRBV12-3/TRBV12-4; j_gene: TRBJ2-2; abundance: once; CDR3aa: CASRDNTGELFF; CDR3nt: TGTGCCAGCCGAGATAACACCGGGGAGCTGTTTTTT
d_gene: .; v_gene: TRBV2; j_gene: TRBJ1-1; abundance: few; CDR3aa: CASSEVPLNTEAFF; CDR3nt: TGTGCCAGCAGCGAGGTTCCTTTGAACACTGAAGCTTTCTTT
d_gene: .; v_gene: TRBV30; j_gene: TRBJ2-7; abundance: .; CDR3aa: CAWNGQSMLPYEQYF; CDR3nt: TGTGCCTGGAATGGACAGTCCATGTTACCCTACGAGCAGTACTTC
d_gene: TRBD1; v_gene: TRBV9; j_gene: TRBJ2-3; abundance: .; CDR3aa: CASSVGRRDRVMDTQYF; CDR3nt: TGTGCCAGCAGCGTAGGGCGTAGGGACAGGGTAATGGATACGCAGTATTTT
d_gene: .; v_gene: TRBV6-4; j_gene: TRBJ1-1; abundance: many; CDR3aa: CASSQQGEGTEAFF; CDR3nt: TGTGCCAGCAGCCAACAGGGCGAGGGCACTGAAGCTTTCTTT
d_gene: .; v_gene: TRBV10-3; j_gene: TRBJ2-2; abundance: once; CDR3aa: CAISKDTSTGELFF; CDR3nt: TGTGCCATCAGTAAGGACACCTCCACCGGGGAGCTGTTTTTT
d_gene: .; v_gene: TRBV7-9; j_gene: TRBJ2-4; abundance: .; CDR3aa: CASSLAQENIQYF; CDR3nt: TGTGCCAGCAGCTTAGCGCAGGAAAACATTCAGTACTTC
d_gene: .; v_gene: TRBV19; j_gene: TRBJ2-5; abundance: .; CDR3aa: CASKFEETGYQETQYF; CDR3nt: TGTGCCAGTAAATTCGAAGAGACAGGATACCAAGAGACCCAGTACTTC
d_gene: .; v_gene: TRBV29-1; j_gene: TRBJ2-7; abundance: .; CDR3aa: CSVFTSSYEQYF; CDR3nt: TGCAGCGTTTTCACTTCTTCCTACGAGCAGTACTTC
d_gene: TRBD2; v_gene: TRBV3-1/TRBV3-2; j_gene: TRBJ2-7; abundance: .; CDR3aa: CASSPARGAGEFPYEQYF; CDR3nt: TGTGCCAGCAGCCCGGCAAGGGGAGCGGGAGAGTTCCCCTACGAGCAGTACTTC
d_gene: TRBD2; v_gene: TRBV6-2/TRBV6-3; j_gene: TRBJ2-1; abundance: .; CDR3aa: CASSWGRAYNEQFF; CDR3nt: TGTGCCAGCAGTTGGGGGAGGGCCTACAATGAGCAGTTCTTC
d_gene: TRBD1; v_gene: TRBV6-6; j_gene: TRBJ2-6; abundance: .; CDR3aa: CASSQQTGTPSGANVLTF; CDR3nt: TGTGCCAGCAGTCAACAGACAGGGACCCCCTCTGGGGCCAACGTCCTGACTTTC
d_gene: TRBD2; v_gene: TRBV18; j_gene: TRBJ2-1; abundance: .; CDR3aa: CASSPIAGGFNEQFF; CDR3nt: TGTGCCAGCTCTCCCATAGCGGGAGGGTTCAATGAGCAGTTCTTC
d_gene: TRBD1; v_gene: TRBV19; j_gene: TRBJ1-5; abundance: few; CDR3aa: CALAKRDRGGQPQHF; CDR3nt: TGTGCCTTAGCGAAACGGGACAGGGGCGGTCAGCCCCAGCATTTT
d_gene: TRBD2; v_gene: TRBV12-5; j_gene: TRBJ2-7; abundance: .; CDR3aa: CASGLVGTSGRAPYEQYF; CDR3nt: TGTGCTAGTGGTTTGGTCGGGACTAGCGGGCGTGCCCCCTACGAGCAGTACTTC
d_gene: .; v_gene: TRBV12-3/TRBV12-4; j_gene: TRBJ1-2; abundance: .; CDR3aa: CASSSRTDYGYTF; CDR3nt: TGTGCCAGCAGCTCAAGGACTGACTATGGCTACACCTTC
d_gene: TRBD2; v_gene: TRBV3-1/TRBV3-2; j_gene: TRBJ2-3; abundance: few; CDR3aa: CASSHRLAVNQTDTQYF; CDR3nt: TGTGCCAGCAGCCACCGACTAGCGGTTAATCAGACAGATACGCAGTATTTT